The 6 T cell receptor beta chains below were found in one sample sequenced in a study of identical twins. Each CDR3 protein gets one entry after TCRdb re-called the 5' RACE reads with MiXCR. The sample shows nearly 650,000 distinct CDR3 sequences, about 7.6% of them seen only once. This sample was also put to use in a study of yellow fever vaccine responses in identical twins.

The sample comprised PBMCs. The source is a woman between 18 and 30 years old in good health.

This clonotype turned up a few times. The rearrangement joins TRBV11-2 to TRBJ1-1, with D possibly being TRBD1 (5 bases). The CDR3 has 14 amino acids. The germline V and J ends were trimmed by 6 bases and 0 bases, with 11 bases remaining between them. Germline CDR1 reads SGHAT; CDR2 reads FQNNGV. The CDR3 sequence: CASRKDTLNTEAFF. The CDR3 nucleotides are TGTGCCAGCAGAAAGGACACCTTGAACACTGAAGCTTTCTTT.

This clonotype has at least ten counts. The chain is built from TRBV5-1 and TRBJ2-3, with D hard to call. CDR3 length: 12 residues. V was clipped by 0 bases and J by 6 bases, with 5 bases between them. Germline lookup yields CDR1 SGHRS and CDR2 YFSETQ. DNA for the CDR3: TGCGCCAGCAGCTTGGGAATGGATACGCAGTATTTT. This translates into CASSLGMDTQYF.

This clonotype was counted at least ten times. The rearrangement joins TRBV5-1 to TRBJ2-1; TRBD2 matches 10 bases. V trimming: 2 bases; J trimming: 10 bases; junction bases outside the gene matches: 3. The germline CDR1 and CDR2 sequences are SGHRS and YFSETQ. CDR3 length: 13 amino acids. CDR3 sequence (DNA): TGCGCCAGCAGCTTAGGACTAGCGGAAGAGCAGTTCTTC. It translates to CASSLGLAEEQFF.

The chain employs TRBV20-1 and TRBJ2-1, with D unresolved. V dropped 7 bases and J dropped 1 base, with 11 bases sitting between them. The CDR3 is 13 residues long. Looked up from germline, CDR1 is DFQATT and CDR2 is SNEGSKA (reference sequence). The CDR3 nucleotides are TGCAGTGTCAGGCGGCTATCCTACAATGAGCAGTTCTTC. Residues: CSVRRLSYNEQFF.

The V gene is TRBV3-1, the J gene TRBJ1-2, with D perhaps TRBD1 (5 bases). The CDR3 contains 13 residues. Germline values: CDR1 LGHDT, CDR2 YNNKEL (reference sequence). Trimming removed 1 base at V and 7 bases at J, with 10 bases between. The CDR3, as DNA: TGTGCCAGCAGCCAAGCAGGGCAGGCTGGCTACACCTTC. Translation: CASSQAGQAGYTF.

This clonotype was recorded a few times. The chain couples TRBV20-1 to TRBJ1-5; D might be TRBD1 (5 bases). The length of the CDR3 is 15 residues. Trimming pared 0 bases from V and 0 bases from J, leaving 9 bases between. CDR1 and CDR2 from the germline V gene are DFQATT and SNEGSKA (reference sequence). The CDR3 DNA is TGCAGTGCTAGAGAACAGGACCATAGCAATCAGCCCCAGCATTTT. It translates to CSAREQDHSNQPQHF.